The clone carrying this T cell receptor beta chain came up many times. Antigen unknown. The data originate from a study of CD8+CD57+ T cells in acquired aplastic anemia. Study summary: DNA recovered from sorted CD4+ and CD8+ cells had a mean of 3.2 ug. Average CD4+ read depth in healthy donors was around 10 million reads.

General study points: In common between the patients and the controls were twenty-nine CD8+ CDR3 sequences. Levels of CD8+ Simpson's diversity were not significantly distinct in patients versus controls.

The V gene lost 3 bases and the J gene lost 2 bases, with 11 bases spanning the gap. The CDR3 length is 14 residues. CDR3 and TCR beta VDJ profiling relied on genomic DNA as the template. TCRdb reprocessed the reads via MiXCR and lists one record per CDR3 protein. The table lists about 180,000 distinct CDR3 sequences, 40% to 50% of them singletons. The clonotype was recovered from a human donor in good health. This chain links TRBV12-3 or TRBV12-4 with TRBJ2-7, with D unclear. What was sequenced was sorted CD4+, CD8+, or CD8+CD57+ T cells (not recorded which) from PBMCs. CDR3 bases: TGTGCCAGCAGTTTGGGATTAGTACCCTACGAGCAGTACTTC. As protein: CASSLGLVPYEQYF.